One TCR beta chain is described in this entry. These data belong to a study of cytomegalovirus exposure and HLA in healthy donors. The V end lost 7 bases, the J end lost 2 bases, and 17 bases lay between the germline ends. The CDR3 runs 15 residues. CDR1 MDHEN and CDR2 SYDVKM come from the germline V gene. The study ran its PCR with 60 Vbeta and 13 Jbeta primers. Here immunoSEQ multiplex PCR was the method, and the copy in TCRdb shows in-frame clones only, minus some. Seen here are 130,000 or so clones, 65% to 75% observed once, and the top ten hold approximately 7%. The receptor's source is a man aged 35 to 55 in good health and CMV-seropositive. Source material: PBMCs. The chain combines TRBV28 with TRBJ2-5, with D tentatively TRBD1 (6 bases). The CDR3 bases are TGTGCCAGCAACAGGCCGGGACATCGGCAAGAGACCCAGTACTTC. Translated, it gives CASNRPGHRQETQYF. The variable domain in full, completed from reference TRBV28 and TRBJ2-5, reads DVKVTQSSRYLVKRTGEKVFLECVQDMDHENMFWYRQDPGLGLRLIYFSYDVKMKEKGDIPEGYSVSREKKERFSLILESASTNQTSMYLCASNRPGHRQETQYFGPGTRLLVL.